This T cell receptor beta chain stems from a study of T cell responses to AZD1222 COVID-19 vaccine. This CDR3 comprises 20 residues. Germline V gene sequence: CDR1 LGHDT, CDR2 YNNKEL (reference sequence). Trimming at V came to 1 base and at J to 4 bases, leaving 18 bases not matched to a gene. Pooling of second doses given at about 4 or about 12 weeks was done. Produced via immunoSEQ multiplex PCR; TCRdb's table is partial and in-frame only. The sample includes about 150,000 clones, approximately 92% of them seen just once. The sample in question was peripheral blood, obtained 28 days after the second AZD1222 dose. This chain joins TRBV3-1 (or the pseudogene TRBV3-2) and TRBJ2-5; 10 bases fit TRBD2. This receptor was obtained from an adult who received the AZD1222 COVID-19 vaccine. DNA for the CDR3: TGTGCCAGCAGCCAAGGTTCCAGCGGGGGGGCCTGGTTAAGAGGAGAGACCCAGTACTTC. Translation gives CASSQGSSGGAWLRGETQYF.